This is a list of T cell receptor beta chains from one sample in a study of blood T cell repertoires in COVID-19. Repertoires were generated with immunoSEQ multiplex PCR, while TCRdb's copy carries only in-frame clones and drops some. This table has 95,000 to 150,000 clones, around 90% appearing once. The sample consisted of peripheral blood. The origin of the receptors is a woman aged 45-59 years with active or convalescent COVID-19. CDR3s include the opening cysteine and the closing phenylalanine or tryptophan. Each record gives: CDR3 protein, CDR3 DNA, D gene, V gene, clone size, J gene. A D gene is named only where the DNA matches it firmly. Some rows have no size entry. The others give once, few or many, or a class for an expanded clone.

CASSFGGGPYEQYF | TGTGCCAGTAGTTTTGGGGGAGGACCCTACGAGCAGTACTTC | . | TRBV19 | . | TRBJ2-7
CASSLDSTTTSYNEQFF | TGCGCCAGCAGCTTGGACTCAACGACGACTTCCTACAATGAGCAGTTCTTC | . | TRBV5-1 | . | TRBJ2-1
CASSDGGEETQYF | TGTGCCAGCTCGGATGGGGGGGAAGAGACCCAGTACTTC | TRBD2 | TRBV25-1 | . | TRBJ2-5
CASSQEGRVAGRHNEQFF | TGCGCCAGCAGCCAAGAGGGAAGGGTAGCGGGGAGACACAATGAGCAGTTCTTC | TRBD2 | TRBV4-1 | . | TRBJ2-1
CSGLRASRTEAFF | TGCAGCGGCCTCAGGGCATCACGCACTGAAGCTTTCTTT | . | TRBV29-1 | . | TRBJ1-1
CASSVGGGSYGYTF | TGTGCCAGCAGCGTAGGAGGAGGCAGCTATGGCTACACCTTC | . | TRBV9 | . | TRBJ1-2
CASSLTSDKNTEAFF | TGTGCCAGCAGCTTAACATCAGACAAGAACACTGAAGCTTTCTTT | . | TRBV7-9 | . | TRBJ1-1
CASSLDRGPYEQYF | TGTGCCAGCAGCTTGGACAGGGGGCCCTACGAGCAGTACTTC | TRBD1 | TRBV7-3 | once | TRBJ2-7
CASSLSGPTGELFF | TGTGCCAGCAGCTTAAGCGGGCCAACCGGGGAGCTGTTTTTT | . | TRBV11-3 | . | TRBJ2-2
CASSGVSTDTQYF | TGTGCCAGCAGCGGAGTTAGCACAGATACGCAGTATTTT | . | TRBV5-6 | . | TRBJ2-3
CASSHGTGRGETQYF | TGCGCCAGCAGCCACGGGACAGGGAGAGGGGAGACCCAGTACTTC | TRBD1 | TRBV5-1 | . | TRBJ2-5
CASSHPRGRSLSLSEQYF | TGTGCCAGCAGCCATCCGAGAGGGCGTTCCCTCTCCCTCTCCGAGCAGTACTTC | . | TRBV14 | few | TRBJ2-7
CASSPPVGGRATGELFF | TGTGCCAGCTCACCACCTGTCGGCGGGAGGGCCACCGGGGAGCTGTTTTTT | TRBD2 | TRBV18 | . | TRBJ2-2
CASSTGTGGAWEQYF | TGTGCCAGCAGCACCGGGACAGGGGGCGCGTGGGAGCAGTACTTC | TRBD1 | TRBV5-5 | once | TRBJ2-7
CASSFGVPNTGELFF | TGCGCCAGCAGCTTCGGTGTACCGAACACCGGGGAGCTGTTTTTT | . | TRBV5-1 | . | TRBJ2-2
CASSFPDGISPLHF | TGTGCCAGCAGCTTCCCGGACGGGATTTCACCCCTCCACTTT | . | TRBV5-5 | . | TRBJ1-6
CASSPFRQGANSPLHF | TGTGCCAGCTCACCTTTCAGGCAGGGGGCCAATTCACCCCTCCACTTT | TRBD1 | TRBV18 | once | TRBJ1-6
CASSAGDRPNEKLFF | TGCGCCAGCAGCGCCGGGGACAGGCCGAATGAAAAACTGTTTTTT | TRBD1 | TRBV5-1 | . | TRBJ1-4
CAISAASGGASYNEQFF | TGTGCCATCAGTGCCGCCAGCGGGGGCGCATCCTACAATGAGCAGTTCTTC | TRBD2 | TRBV10-3 | . | TRBJ2-1
CASSLDRADEKLFF | TGTGCCAGCAGCCTGGACAGGGCGGATGAAAAACTGTTTTTT | TRBD1 | TRBV5-8 | few | TRBJ1-4
CASTRSLSGGGELFF | TGTGCCAGTACCAGAAGCCTATCGGGAGGTGGGGAGCTGTTTTTT | TRBD2 | TRBV19 | . | TRBJ2-2
CASSEGTKEAFF | TGTGCCAGCAGTGAAGGGACTAAAGAAGCTTTCTTT | . | TRBV2 | . | TRBJ1-1
CASSQGATGMPGELFF | TGTGCCAGCAGCCAAGGAGCCACAGGGATGCCCGGGGAGCTGTTTTTT | . | TRBV3-1/TRBV3-2 | . | TRBJ2-2
CAWSVIGRGISYEQYF | TGTGCCTGGAGTGTAATTGGCAGGGGGATATCTTACGAGCAGTACTTC | TRBD1 | TRBV30 | . | TRBJ2-7
CASSLPPGQGALTGELFF | TGTGCCAGCAGTTTACCCCCGGGACAGGGGGCGTTGACCGGGGAGCTGTTTTTT | TRBD1 | TRBV27 | . | TRBJ2-2
CAWDTGGVNSPLHF | TGTGCCTGGGACACGGGGGGGGTGAATTCACCCCTCCACTTT | . | TRBV30 | . | TRBJ1-6
CASSSPGHISYEQYF | TGTGCCAGCAGCTCCCCGGGACACATCTCCTACGAGCAGTACTTC | . | TRBV5-6 | . | TRBJ2-7
CASSLRVGETQYF | TGTGCCAGCAGCTTGAGGGTGGGAGAGACCCAGTACTTC | . | TRBV7-3 | . | TRBJ2-5
CSASRGMNTEAFF | TGCAGTGCTAGTAGAGGCATGAACACTGAAGCTTTCTTT | . | TRBV20-1 | . | TRBJ1-1
CATSRDRAYNSPLHF | TGTGCCACCAGCAGAGACAGGGCCTATAATTCACCCCTCCACTTT | . | TRBV15 | . | TRBJ1-6
CASRIQDYGYTF | TGTGCCAGCAGAATACAGGACTATGGCTACACCTTC | . | TRBV6-5 | . | TRBJ1-2
CASSPTHRGTGEAFF | TGTGCCAGCAGTCCTACTCATCGGGGAACTGGTGAAGCTTTCTTT | . | TRBV27 | . | TRBJ1-1
CASSYPGQVKQYF | TGTGCCAGCAGTTACCCGGGACAGGTTAAGCAGTACTTC | TRBD1 | TRBV6-5 | . | TRBJ2-7
CASSDLTGLETQYF | TGTGCCAGCAGTGACCTGACAGGGCTGGAGACCCAGTACTTC | TRBD1 | TRBV28 | once | TRBJ2-5
CASSEATGSYEQYF | TGTGCCAGCAGTGAAGCAACAGGCTCCTACGAGCAGTACTTC | . | TRBV6-1 | . | TRBJ2-7
CASSRGTNSYGYTF | TGTGCCAGCAGCAGAGGGACAAATAGCTATGGCTACACCTTC | . | TRBV14 | . | TRBJ1-2
CASSRIAGGNEQFF | TGTGCCAGCAGCCGAATAGCGGGAGGCAATGAGCAGTTCTTC | TRBD2 | TRBV11-2 | . | TRBJ2-1
CASSQPGGGSRETQYF | TGCGCCAGCAGCCAGCCTGGGGGGGGGAGTAGAGAGACCCAGTACTTC | TRBD2 | TRBV4-1 | . | TRBJ2-5
CASSQTRGGQGQVALFF | TGTGCCAGCAGCCAAACCCGCGGGGGACAGGGGCAAGTGGCTCTGTTTTTT | TRBD1 | TRBV4-2 | once | TRBJ1-4
CATKGTGEFEQYF | TGTGCCACCAAAGGGACAGGGGAGTTCGAGCAGTACTTC | TRBD1 | TRBV24-1 | . | TRBJ2-7
CASSPGGLYNEQFF | TGCGCCAGCAGCCCGGGTGGTTTATACAATGAGCAGTTCTTC | . | TRBV5-1 | . | TRBJ2-1